This T cell receptor beta chain derives from a study of identical twins. This clonotype was counted a few times. The antigen remains undetermined. A single record per CDR3 protein comes from TCRdb applying MiXCR to the 5' RACE reads. Of around 340,000 distinct CDR3 sequences listed, 9% to 15% are singletons. Overall study findings and caveats: One should note that invariant MAIT and iNKT cells could partly confound zero-insertion analyses. Models predicted too little out-of-frame TCR alpha sharing in monozygotic twins.

V was pared by 5 bases and J by 6 bases, with 15 bases between. The CDR3 covers 15 residues. Germline V gene data show CDR1 as KGHDR and CDR2 as SFDVKD. These data also formed part of another study, on yellow fever vaccine responses in identical twins. That work adds: Reportedly, twins' vaccine T cell responses looked partly convergent and partly personalized.

The sequence derives from a woman between 18 and 29 years old in good health. The J gene is TRBJ2-2, the V gene TRBV24-1, with D maybe TRBD1 (5 bases). The sequencing sample was made of CD8+ T cells sorted from blood. The CDR3, as DNA: TGTGCCACCAGTGGGGCAGGGTCGTTCCCCGGGGAGCTGTTTTTT. It yields the protein CATSGAGSFPGELFF.